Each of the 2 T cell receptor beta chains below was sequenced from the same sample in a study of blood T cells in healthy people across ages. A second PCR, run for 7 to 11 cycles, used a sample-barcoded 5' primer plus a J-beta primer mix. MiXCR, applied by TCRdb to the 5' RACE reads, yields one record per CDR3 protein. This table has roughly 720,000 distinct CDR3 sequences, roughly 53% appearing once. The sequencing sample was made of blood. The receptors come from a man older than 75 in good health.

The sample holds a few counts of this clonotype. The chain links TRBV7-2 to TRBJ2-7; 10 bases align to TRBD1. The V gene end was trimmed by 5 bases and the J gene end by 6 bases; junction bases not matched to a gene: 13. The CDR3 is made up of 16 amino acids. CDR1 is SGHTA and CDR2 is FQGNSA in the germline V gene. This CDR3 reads CASSPTNDRGRSEQYF. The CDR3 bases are TGTGCCAGCAGCCCAACGAACGACAGGGGGCGATCCGAGCAGTACTTC.

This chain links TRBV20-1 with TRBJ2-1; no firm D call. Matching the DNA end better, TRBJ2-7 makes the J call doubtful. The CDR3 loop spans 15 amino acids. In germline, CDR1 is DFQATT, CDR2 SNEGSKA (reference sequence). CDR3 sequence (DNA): TGCAGTGCTAGATTCGGTACGAGCTCCTACAATGAGCAGTACTTC. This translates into CSARFGTSSYNEQYF.